Only a few counts were recorded for the clone carrying this T cell receptor (beta chain). The antigen remains unidentified. The entry originates in a study of T cells after yellow fever vaccination. Researchers made TCR cDNA using 5'RACE template switching, and this step added a universal primer site and UMIs. TCRdb re-called the 5' RACE reads through MiXCR, storing one row per CDR3 protein. The sample consists of about 58,000 distinct CDR3 sequences, more than 5.5% of them appearing once. Study-wide results and limits: There was a possibility that FACS-sorted repertoires contained abundant clonotypes contaminating from the bulk population. Reappearance after the booster was observed for most primary-vaccination clones (roughly 96% CD4, just over 85% CD8).

CDR1 and CDR2 from the germline V gene are SEHNR and FQNEAQ (reference sequence). Germline trimming cut 1 base from V and 2 bases from J; bases unmatched to any gene: 3. This CDR3 is 15 amino acids long. This clonotype originated in a man between 18 and 35 years old who received the YFV17D yellow fever vaccine. The specimen comprised CD8+ T cells sorted from PBMCs, sampled on the day of the first yellow fever vaccination. This sequence joins TRBV7-9 and TRBJ2-5, with TRBD2 matching 8 bases. The CDR3 sequence is CASSLGTSGQETQYF. The CDR3 DNA follows: TGTGCCAGCAGCTTAGGAACTAGCGGTCAAGAGACCCAGTACTTC.